This passage covers 15 T cell receptor beta chains from one sample sequenced in a study of blood T cell repertoires in COVID-19. The method was immunoSEQ multiplex PCR; TCRdb's version includes in-frame clones alone and lacks a portion of them. The table has some 180,000 clones, approximately 91% seen once. Source material: peripheral blood. These receptors were taken from a man aged 18 to 29 with COVID-19, enrolled during active disease.

The chain links TRBV5-4 to TRBJ2-7; weak D call: TRBD2 (6 bases). In germline, CDR1 is SGHNT, CDR2 YYREEE (reference sequence). The V and J ends lost 0 bases and 5 bases respectively, with 9 bases between them. This CDR3 comprises 13 residues. CDR3 in amino acids: CASSLDWTNEQYF. CDR3 coding DNA: TGTGCCAGCAGCTTGGACTGGACTAACGAGCAGTACTTC.

CDR3 nucleotide sequence: TGTGCCAGCAGCCAAGACGGCAGGGCGGATGAAAAACTGTTTTTT. Translating it yields CASSQDGRADEKLFF. The chain joins TRBV3-1 (or the pseudogene TRBV3-2) to TRBJ1-4, with D possibly being TRBD1 (5 bases). Germline V gene lookup returns CDR1 LGHDT and CDR2 YNNKEL (reference sequence). V lost 0 bases and J lost 6, with 11 bases in between. The CDR3 length is 15 residues.

The V gene is TRBV5-1, the J gene TRBJ1-1, with 7 bases that match TRBD1. V was clipped by 5 bases and J by 0 bases; unmatched bases: 13. Germline loops: CDR1 SGHRS, CDR2 YFSETQ. This CDR3 comprises 17 residues. The CDR3 spells CASSLLRQGYMNTEAFF. CDR3 nucleotides: TGCGCCAGCAGTCTATTAAGACAGGGATATATGAACACTGAAGCTTTCTTT.

J is TRBJ1-5 and V is TRBV5-1; the D is unclear. Germline CDR1 reads SGHRS; CDR2 reads YFSETQ. The CDR3 is made up of 15 amino acids. V gave up 0 bases and J gave up 0 bases, with 7 bases separating them. CDR3 protein: CASSLASGSNQPQHF. CDR3 in DNA: TGCGCCAGCAGCTTGGCCTCGGGTAGCAATCAGCCCCAGCATTTT.

The rearrangement uses TRBV4-1 and TRBJ2-2; possibly TRBD2 for D (6 bases). CDR1 is MGHRA, CDR2 YSYEKL, per germline. The ends were cut back, 5 bases at V and 7 bases at J, with 14 bases in the middle. This CDR3 spans 14 amino acids. CDR3 nucleotides: TGCGCCAGCAGCTCGACTAGACTTAACGGGGAGCTGTTTTTT. It encodes CASSSTRLNGELFF.

This rearrangement joins TRBV18 to TRBJ1-2, with D uncertain. Trimming shortened V by 5 bases and J by 6 bases, and 13 bases separated the two germline ends. CDR3 length equals 13 residues. From germline, CDR1 is KGHSH and CDR2 LQKENI. CDR3 loop: CASSIQAQDGYTF. The CDR3 DNA is TGTGCCAGCTCAATTCAGGCGCAGGATGGCTACACCTTC.

The chain couples TRBV30 to TRBJ1-1; D might be TRBD1 (5 bases). The length of the CDR3 is 13 residues. Trimming left V 2 bases short and J 1 base short, with 8 bases between. Germline lookup yields CDR1 GTSNPN and CDR2 SVGIG (reference sequence). The CDR3 DNA follows: TGTGCCTGGAGTCAAGACAGGAACACTGAAGCTTTCTTT. Residues: CAWSQDRNTEAFF. Looking up the rest from reference TRBV30 and TRBJ1-1 gives the full variable domain: SQTIHQWPATLVQPVGSPLSLECTVEGTSNPNLYWYRQAAGRGLQLLFYSVGIGQISSEVPQNLSASRPQDRQFILSSKKLLLSDSGFYLCAWSQDRNTEAFFGQGTRLTVV.

The sample holds one count of this clone. The CDR3 DNA is TGCGCCAGCAGCCAAGATGTGGACAGGTCCTATGGCTACACCTTC. As protein: CASSQDVDRSYGYTF. V and J are TRBV4-3 and TRBJ1-2; 7 nucleotides match TRBD1. CDR3 length: 15 amino acids. J lost 4 bases, V lost 0 bases, and 5 bases had no gene match. Germline V gene sequence: CDR1 LGHNA, CDR2 YSLEER.

The rearrangement uses TRBV2 and TRBJ2-2; 7 nucleotides agree with TRBD2. In germline, CDR1 is SNHLY, CDR2 FYNNEI. This CDR3 has 15 amino acids. After removal of 4 bases from V and 3 bases from J, the junction contained 5 bases not matched to a gene. The CDR3 reads CASSVDGGDTGELFF. CDR3 nucleotide sequence: TGTGCCAGCAGTGTGGATGGGGGGGACACCGGGGAGCTGTTTTTT.

The CDR3 DNA sequence: TGTGCCAGCAGCCCCATCCTACCGGGACAGGGGATCAACACTGAAGCTTTCTTT. This sequence encodes CASSPILPGQGINTEAFF. The chain couples TRBV9 to TRBJ1-1; 10 nucleotides agree with TRBD1. The trim removed 4 bases at V and 2 bases at J, leaving 14 bases unmatched. This CDR3 is built from 18 residues. Germline V gene sequence: CDR1 SGDLS, CDR2 YYNGEE.

This clone was found once. The chain carries TRBV7-3 and TRBJ2-1; possible D gene TRBD2, 6 bases. The V end was cut by 5 bases, the J end by 5 bases, with 16 bases between. The CDR3 contains 15 residues. Germline assignment: CDR1 SGHTA and CDR2 FQGTGA. The CDR3 bases are TGTGCCAGCAGCGCCACCGCTAGCGCCCACAATGAGCAGTTCTTC. It yields the protein CASSATASAHNEQFF.

This clone was seen once. This chain links TRBV4-3 with TRBJ1-4; the D is unclear. The germline V gene has CDR1 LGHNA and CDR2 YSLEER. This CDR3 spans 12 amino acids. Trimming cost V 1 base and J 5 bases, with 2 bases left between them. The CDR3 DNA is TGCGCCAGCAGCCAAGTAAATGAAAAACTGTTTTTT. Its translation: CASSQVNEKLFF.

The V gene is TRBV5-6, the J gene TRBJ1-6, with D maybe TRBD1 (5 bases). V was trimmed by 4 bases and J by 7 bases, leaving 15 bases between them. The CDR3 is 15 amino acids. The germline gives CDR1 SGHDT, CDR2 YYEEEE. CDR3 protein: CASSHPRGRNSPLHF. The CDR3 nucleotides read TGTGCCAGCAGCCACCCGCGGGGCCGCAATTCACCCCTCCACTTT.

V usage is TRBV11-2 and J usage is TRBJ1-6, with D tentatively TRBD1 (5 bases). From germline, CDR1 is SGHAT and CDR2 FQNNGV. V lost 3 bases to trimming and J lost 10 bases, with 10 bases between them. The CDR3 sequence is 13 residues long. The CDR3, as DNA: TGTGCCAGCAGCTTGGGACTTGGATCACCCCTCCACTTT. It codes for CASSLGLGSPLHF.

The rearrangement uses TRBV4-1 and TRBJ2-7, with TRBD2 matching over 9 bases. The germline gives CDR1 MGHRA, CDR2 YSYEKL. The CDR3 length is 18 residues. V lost 0 bases to trimming and J lost 4 bases; unmatched junction nucleotides: 13. The CDR3 nucleotides read TGCGCCAGCAGCCAAGATCCATGGCGGGAGGGTGAAAAATACGAGCAGTACTTC. Translated, it gives CASSQDPWREGEKYEQYF.